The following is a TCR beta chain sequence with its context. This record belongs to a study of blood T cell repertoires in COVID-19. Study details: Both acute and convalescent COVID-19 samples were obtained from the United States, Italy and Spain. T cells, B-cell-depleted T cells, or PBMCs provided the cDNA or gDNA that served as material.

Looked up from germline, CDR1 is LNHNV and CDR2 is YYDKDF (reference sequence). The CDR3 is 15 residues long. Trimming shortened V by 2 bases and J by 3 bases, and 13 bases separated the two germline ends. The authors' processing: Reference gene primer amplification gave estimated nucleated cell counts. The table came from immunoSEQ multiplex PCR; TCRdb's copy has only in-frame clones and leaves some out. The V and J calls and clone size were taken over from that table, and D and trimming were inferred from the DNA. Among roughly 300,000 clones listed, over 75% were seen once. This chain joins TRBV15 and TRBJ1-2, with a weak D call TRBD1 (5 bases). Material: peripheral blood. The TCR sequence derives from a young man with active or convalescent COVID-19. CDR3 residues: CATSRHCQGYYGYTF. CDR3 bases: TGTGCCACCAGCAGACATTGCCAGGGATACTATGGCTACACCTTC.